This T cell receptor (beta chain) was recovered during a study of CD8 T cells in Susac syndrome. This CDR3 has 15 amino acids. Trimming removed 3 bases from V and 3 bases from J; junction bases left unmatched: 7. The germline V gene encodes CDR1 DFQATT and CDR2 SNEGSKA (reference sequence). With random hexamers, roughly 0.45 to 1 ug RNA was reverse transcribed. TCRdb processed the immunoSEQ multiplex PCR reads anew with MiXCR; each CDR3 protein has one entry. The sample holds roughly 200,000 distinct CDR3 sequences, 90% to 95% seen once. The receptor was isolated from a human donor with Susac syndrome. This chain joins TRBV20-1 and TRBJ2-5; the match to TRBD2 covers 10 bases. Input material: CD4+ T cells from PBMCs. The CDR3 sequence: CSARKAGLAEETQYF. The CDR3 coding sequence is TGCAGTGCTAGGAAAGCAGGACTAGCGGAAGAGACCCAGTACTTC.